This T cell receptor beta chain was obtained from a study of CD8 T cells in Susac syndrome. CDR1 and CDR2 (germline): MNHEY, SMNVEV (reference sequence). The CDR3 runs to 15 residues. J gave up 1 base and V 6 bases, and 6 bases lay outside the gene matches. Sequencing of TCR beta was performed on blood CD8+ T cells and on blood CD4+ T cells. Patients with stable or active relapsing-remitting disease, all of them treatment-naive, made up the multiple sclerosis controls. TEMRA cells were FACS-enriched, while CD8+ and CD4+ T cells were negatively isolated. cDNA came from approximately 0.5 to 1 ug RNA primed by random hexamers. TCRdb independently ran MiXCR on the immunoSEQ multiplex PCR reads; one entry per CDR3 protein. The data show 130,000 or so distinct CDR3 sequences, with 85% to 95% seen just once and around 0.11% held by the top ten.

The clonotype originates from a human donor with multiple sclerosis. Sequenced input: CD4+ T cells from PBMCs. The gene calls are TRBV27 and TRBJ1-5, with TRBD1 identical over 7 bases. The CDR3 protein is CASRPTGNSNQPQHF. The CDR3, as DNA: TGTGCCAGCAGACCGACAGGGAACAGCAATCAGCCCCAGCATTTT.